Below are 19 T cell receptor beta chains sequenced from a single sample in a study of T cells in Graves' hyperthyroidism and ophthalmopathy. RNA transcripts served as the template for amplifying TCR beta CDR3 regions. The HTBI primer set was used in a first-round RT-PCR of the TCR CDR3. TCRdb used MiXCR to reprocess the multiplex PCR reads, holding one entry per CDR3 protein. The sample carries approximately 870,000 distinct CDR3 sequences, 35% to 45% recorded once. Source material: blood. Receptors were obtained from a young man with Graves' hyperthyroidism.

The sample holds many counts of this clonotype. The chain uses TRBV19 and TRBJ1-2; no definite D call. This CDR3 spans 15 amino acids. Per the germline V gene, CDR1 is LNHDA and CDR2 is SQIVND (reference sequence). Trimming pared 2 bases from V and 0 bases from J, leaving 10 bases between. In DNA form, the CDR3 reads TGTGCCAGTAGTATATACGCTCCAGCTAACTATGGCTACACCTTC. The encoded protein is CASSIYAPANYGYTF.

This clonotype came up many times. This chain joins TRBV2 and TRBJ2-7; possibly TRBD2 for D (6 bases). The CDR3 is 15 amino acids. The V end lost 3 bases, the J end lost 6 bases, and 18 bases lay between the germline ends. Germline CDR1 reads SNHLY; CDR2 reads FYNNEI. The CDR3: CASSDGGGGVGEQYF. The CDR3 nucleotides read TGTGCCAGCAGTGATGGAGGTGGAGGGGTGGGCGAGCAGTACTTC. The whole variable domain, remainder taken from reference TRBV2 and TRBJ2-7, is EPEVTQTPSHQVTQMGQEVILRCVPISNHLYFYWYRQILGQKVEFLVSFYNNEISEKSEIFDDQFSVERPDGSNFTLKIRSTKLEDSAMYFCASSDGGGGVGEQYFGPGTRLTVT.

The table lists this clonotype with many counts. Written as DNA, the CDR3 is TGCAGTGCTAGAGAAGAAGGTGAAGCTTTCTTT. This encodes CSAREEGEAFF. V gene TRBV20-1 combines with J gene TRBJ1-1; D not resolved. CDR3 length: 11 amino acids. The V end was cut by 0 bases, the J end by 7 bases, with 6 bases between. Germline CDR1 is DFQATT and CDR2 is SNEGSKA (reference sequence).

The J gene is TRBJ1-1, the V gene TRBV7-9; TRBD1 might be the D (5 bases). The length of the CDR3 is 14 residues. Germline CDR1 is SEHNR and CDR2 is FQNEAQ (reference sequence). Trimming left V 5 bases short and J 7 bases short, with 17 bases between. CDR3 region: CASSPGGRPFEAFF. The CDR3 region has the DNA TGTGCCAGCAGCCCCGGGGGACGGCCTTTTGAAGCTTTCTTT.

This clonotype has at least ten counts. The rearrangement uses TRBV12-3 or TRBV12-4 and TRBJ1-2; D gene ambiguous. The CDR3 has 14 amino acids. V was shortened by 6 bases and J by 0 bases, with 11 bases between the two germline ends. The CDR3 DNA reads TGTGCCAGCAGCTTCCTCGACCCTAACTATGGCTACACCTTC. Translated: CASSFLDPNYGYTF.

This clonotype has a count of ten or more. The chain is built from TRBV7-2 and TRBJ1-2; D call uncertain. Germline assignment: CDR1 SGHTA and CDR2 FQGNSA. The CDR3 spans 15 residues. Between the trimmed V and J ends, which lost 5 bases and 0 bases, there was a span of 13 bases. CDR3 amino acids: CASSLMVVSNYGYTF. The CDR3 coding sequence is TGTGCCAGCAGCCTAATGGTAGTGTCTAACTATGGCTACACCTTC.

The chain couples TRBV20-1 to TRBJ2-2; 7 bases align to TRBD2. The CDR3 covers 12 residues. CDR1 and CDR2 from the germline V gene are DFQATT and SNEGSKA (reference sequence). V was pared by 6 bases and J by 5 bases, with 3 bases of the junction left unmatched. The CDR3, as DNA: TGCAGTGCGCCGCGGGGGACCGGGGAGCTGTTTTTT. Its translation: CSAPRGTGELFF.

The chain employs TRBV9 and TRBJ2-7; 8 positions match TRBD1. Germline V lookup: CDR1 SGDLS, CDR2 YYNGEE. Trimming at V came to 4 bases and at J to 7 bases, leaving 13 bases not matched to a gene. The CDR3 has 15 residues. CDR3 region: CASSQDLRGHGEQYF. CDR3 bases: TGTGCCAGCAGCCAAGACCTCAGGGGGCATGGAGAGCAGTACTTC.

V and J are TRBV19 and TRBJ1-5; D may be TRBD1 (6 bases). The CDR3 sequence is 15 residues long. V was shortened by 7 bases and J by 0 bases, with 13 bases between the two germline ends. Germline loops: CDR1 LNHDA, CDR2 SQIVND (reference sequence). CDR3 nucleotide sequence: TGTGCCAGTACGTCAGGGGCATATAGCAATCAGCCCCAGCATTTT. Its translation is CASTSGAYSNQPQHF. The full variable domain, in which reference TRBV19 and TRBJ1-5 provide the parts outside the CDR3, is DGGITQSPKYLFRKEGQNVTLSCEQNLNHDAMYWYRQDPGQGLRLIYYSQIVNDFQKGDIAEGYSVSREKKESFPLTVTSAQKNPTAFYLCASTSGAYSNQPQHFGDGTRLSIL.

Regarding this clonotype: A read error is possible here, since a much larger clone lies one base away. The chain combines TRBV10-1 with TRBJ1-1; 7 positions match TRBD1. CDR1 WNHNN and CDR2 SYGVQD come from the germline V gene (reference sequence). The CDR3 extends over 15 amino acids. CDR3 sequence: CASSESQTGLTEAIF. As DNA, the CDR3 is TGCGCCAGCAGTGAGTCGCAGACAGGGTTGACTGAAGCTATCTTT.

V and J are TRBV7-8 and TRBJ1-4; 8 bases are a match to TRBD1. The CDR3 runs to 16 residues. V shed 6 bases, J shed 3 bases, and the junction held 9 bases outside the gene matches. CDR1 and CDR2 from the germline V gene are SGHVS and FQNEAQ. This CDR3 reads CASRERRQGSNEKLFF. The CDR3 nucleotides read TGTGCCAGCAGGGAAAGGAGACAGGGGTCTAATGAAAAACTGTTTTTT.

On this clonotype itself: One base away lies a much larger clone, so this may be a sequencing read error. The V gene is TRBV2, the J gene TRBJ2-2; 8 bases align to TRBD2. The germline V gene has CDR1 SNHLY and CDR2 FYNNEI. This CDR3 is 16 amino acids long. This chain's CDR3 is CASSSTGGANTEELFF. As DNA, the CDR3 is TGTGCCAGCAGTAGTACGGGAGGGGCGAACACCGAGGAGCTGTTTTTT.

In the case of this clonotype: This could be a read error, since a much larger clone is one nucleotide away. V is TRBV9 and J is TRBJ1-5; 10 positions agree with TRBD1. The CDR3 totals 15 residues. CDR1 is SGDLS and CDR2 is YYNGEE in the germline V gene. In DNA, the CDR3 is TGTGCCGGCAGCCCAACTGGGACAGGGGATCAGCCCCAGCATTTT. Translating gives CAGSPTGTGDQPQHF. The whole variable domain, remainder taken from reference TRBV9 and TRBJ1-5, is DSGVTQTPKHLITATGQRVTLRCSPRSGDLSVYWYQQSLDQGLQFLIQYYNGEERAKGNILERFSAQQFPDLHSELNLSSLELGDSALYFCAGSPTGTGDQPQHFGDGTRLSIL.

A few counts support this clonotype. The rearrangement links TRBV10-3 to TRBJ1-1, with D hard to call. The CDR3 runs 15 residues. V lost 10 bases and J 0 bases, leaving 18 bases between the germline ends. From germline, CDR1 is ENHRY and CDR2 SYGVKD. CDR3 protein: CATYDGDDLNTEAFF. The CDR3 DNA reads TGTGCCACTTATGATGGGGATGATTTGAACACTGAAGCTTTCTTT.

This clonotype was observed at least ten times. The chain uses TRBV9 and TRBJ2-6; TRBD1 agrees at 7 bases. The germline V gene encodes CDR1 SGDLS and CDR2 YYNGEE. This CDR3 is 16 amino acids long. The trim removed 0 bases at V and 2 bases at J, leaving 2 bases unmatched. CDR3 bases: TGTGCCAGCAGCGTAGAAGGGGGCGCTGGGGCCAACGTCCTGACTTTC. It encodes CASSVEGGAGANVLTF. Complete variable domain (other parts from reference TRBV9 and TRBJ2-6): DSGVTQTPKHLITATGQRVTLRCSPRSGDLSVYWYQQSLDQGLQFLIQYYNGEERAKGNILERFSAQQFPDLHSELNLSSLELGDSALYFCASSVEGGAGANVLTFGAGSRLTVL.

A single count supports this clonotype. The chain joins TRBV28 to TRBJ2-7; TRBD2 aligns across 8 bases. Germline lookup yields CDR1 MDHEN and CDR2 SYDVKM. CDR3 length equals 16 residues. V was pared by 5 bases and J by 0 bases, with 9 bases of the junction left unmatched. CDR3: CASSPLSGASSYEQYF. In nucleotides, the CDR3 is TGTGCCAGCAGTCCCCTTAGCGGGGCGAGCTCCTACGAGCAGTACTTC. Drawing the rest from reference TRBV28 and TRBJ2-7, the complete variable domain is DVKVTQSSRYLVKRTGEKVFLECVQDMDHENMFWYRQDPGLGLRLIYFSYDVKMKEKGDIPEGYSVSREKKERFSLILESASTNQTSMYLCASSPLSGASSYEQYFGPGTRLTVT.

The chain is built from TRBV7-2 and TRBJ1-5; the D gene is possibly TRBD1 (5 bases). CDR3 length: 15 amino acids. The ends were cut back, 5 bases at V and 2 bases at J, with 13 bases in the middle. In germline, CDR1 is SGHTA, CDR2 FQGNSA. CDR3 DNA: TGTGCCAGCAGCCAAGTGGGGGAAGGCAATCAGCCCCAGCATTTT. It is translated as CASSQVGEGNQPQHF. Full variable domain (missing parts from reference TRBV7-2 and TRBJ1-5): GAGVSQSPSNKVTEKGKDVELRCDPISGHTALYWYRQSLGQGLEFLIYFQGNSAPDKSGLPSDRFSAERTGGSVSTLTIQRTQQEDSAVYLCASSQVGEGNQPQHFGDGTRLSIL.

The chain uses TRBV9 and TRBJ1-3, with D possibly matching TRBD1 (5 bases). CDR1 SGDLS and CDR2 YYNGEE come from the germline V gene. The germline V and J ends were trimmed by 0 bases and 0 bases, with 13 bases remaining between them. The CDR3 spans 17 residues. CDR3 region: CASSVEAGPLSGNTIYF. The DNA for the CDR3 is TGTGCCAGCAGCGTAGAAGCAGGGCCCCTCTCTGGAAACACCATATATTTT.

The rearrangement joins TRBV25-1 to TRBJ1-4, with 9 bases lining up with TRBD1. This CDR3 contains 14 residues. The germline CDR1 and CDR2 sequences are MGHDK and SYGVNS. The trim removed 5 bases at V and 8 bases at J, leaving 6 bases unmatched. The CDR3 DNA is TGTGCCAGCAGTCCCCGGGACAGGGAGGAAAAACTGTTTTTT. It yields the protein CASSPRDREEKLFF.